The entry below gives a single T cell receptor beta chain sequence along with its context. What antigen it recognizes has not been identified. One base away there is no much larger clone; base qualities are not given. The cohort was made up of hundreds of healthy bone marrow donors. At the time of sampling, all cohort members were nominally healthy, though unrecorded immune exposures were likely present. The donor was CMV seronegative and was included in the group of hundreds of seronegative cohort members. Each donor provided a peripheral blood sample, and peripheral blood mononuclear cells were used for TCR beta sequencing. The Qiagen DNeasy Blood Extraction Kit was used to extract genomic DNA from the blood cell samples. This entry comes from a study of cytomegalovirus exposure and HLA in healthy donors listed by TCRdb under 2017. Regarding the complete study: An earlier analysis of 550 to 700 of the donors reported 250 to 300 Gb of sequence data and 117 million unique TCR beta sequences from around 200 million T cells. In a later genetic analysis, genome-wide SNP genotypes for about 65% of the roughly 670 donors were used, and that subset was treated as a discovery cohort. Across some 400 genotyped donors of the cohort, an average of roughly 230,000 unique TCR beta nucleotide sequences per donor were sequenced, and roughly 20% of those sequences were non-productive. Approximately 310 gigabases of sequencing data and approximately 85 million unique TCR sequences were included in an early release covering about 700 HLA-typed donors. Both class I and class II loci were covered by HLA typing, at four-digit resolution. The T cell repertoires of some 670 subjects were profiled by immunosequencing and related to cytomegalovirus serostatus. An earlier analysis of fewer than 700 of the donors applied high-throughput TCR beta sequencing to assess whether each TCR beta V gene segment acted as functional or pseudogenic. Donor age, sex, ethnicity and CMV serostatus were collected together with the repertoire data. Of the roughly 410 genotyped donors, 65% to 90% were placed in the genetic ancestry cluster associated with self-reported Caucasian donors. To predict cytomegalovirus infection status, the study combined high-throughput TCR immunosequencing, statistical association of individual TCRs with disease status, and machine learning. Typing coverage differed by locus: A, B, C, DRB1 and DQB1 were typed in roughly 629-640 donors, DQA1 in about 550, DPA1 in some 570, and DPB1 in just under 490. Along with the roughly 700-subject first cohort, a separate validation cohort of some 130 different subjects was used. A few DR-DQ haplotypes were handled as single units for association and clustering because linkage in the cohort was strong. The study aimed to test whether signatures of past pathogen exposure could be identified by cataloging public T cell receptors. Every repertoire in the discovery cohort had been generated on one and the same sequencing platform. In a later analysis, previously published TCR beta repertoires from 666 donors were re-analyzed and high-resolution HLA genotyping was added so that TCR occurrence patterns could be studied. Rather than drawing on any new phenotypic data, the later analysis identified candidate immune exposures from TCR beta sequences and the way those sequences occurred across donors.

Library preparation was by the immunoSEQ multiplex PCR assay. For the multiplex PCR, a mixture combining 60 forward primers for TCR Vbeta segments and 13 reverse primers for TCR Jbeta segments was used. Amplification of the CDR3 region of rearranged TCR beta genes was performed with a multiplex PCR assay on genomic DNA. Amplified TCR beta libraries were sequenced as 87-base-pair reads on the Illumina HiSeq System. The published analysis was carried out like this. In a later analysis, some 80 million unique TCR beta chains were counted across the approximately 670 repertoires, and approximately 11 million of these chains were shared by at least two donors. A nearest-neighbor algorithm error-corrected the raw reads and collapsed the reads into unique sequences, merging closely related sequences to remove PCR and sequencing errors. V, D and J gene segments were assigned by aligning CDR3 sequences to IMGT reference sequences. Each retained sequence needed at least a six-nucleotide match to both a V gene segment and a J gene segment. Rearrangements were called productive when the CDR3 lacked stop codons and stayed in frame with V and J; all others were non-productive. CDR3 was defined by IMGT convention, running from the second conserved V-encoded cysteine to the conserved J-encoded phenylalanine. Sequences without an unambiguous match to a single V gene segment were excluded from the earlier analysis of several hundred of the donors. An earlier analysis of 450 to 650 of the donors called V segments functional above 56.7% productive rearrangements and segregating when the between-donor standard deviation exceeded 5%. A statistical classification framework was developed to diagnose cytomegalovirus status using the catalog of TCR beta chain sequences. A later analysis assigned V and J genes by comparing TCR nucleotide sequences with IMGT/GENE-DB human TR gene sequences. In a later analysis, CDR3 sequences and most-parsimonious VDJ recombination scenarios were assigned using the TCRdist pipeline. A later analysis defined each TCR beta chain by its CDR3 amino acid sequence plus V-gene family, and excluded reads lacking a unique V-gene family. A later analysis removed over 500 highly shared, low-generation-probability nucleotide sequences to deal with suspected cross-contamination and a sequencing artifact. For each public chain, a later analysis derived a clonal expansion index from normalized ranks of inferred template counts within each repertoire. Generation probabilities in a later analysis came from a VDJ recombination model fitted to out-of-frame rearrangements, and those results were checked against IGoR. Hypergeometric tests were used in a later analysis to score TCR-TCR, TCR-HLA and TCR-CMV co-occurrence, with a repertoire-size bias correction applied to the TCR pairs. To estimate false discovery rates, a later analysis permuted the HLA or CMV assignments 20 times. A later analysis grouped co-occurring TCRs with DBSCAN, adding TCRdist sequence similarity when clustering within HLA-allele-positive subsets. Repertoires with fewer than 30,000 or more than 120,000 public chains were left out of co-occurrence clustering, as were five repertoires with anomalous nucleotide sharing. The source is immuneACCESS, and TCRdb retained only in-frame sequences with V and J called. Part of the clones is not carried over; for the studies checked, unresolved V genes explain less than half of this, and the remainder is unexplained. V and J calls and clone size are as listed in that table; D and trimming were resolved from the DNA. In this sample the table shows about 270,000 clones, 65% to 85% of which occur a single time. In total, the top ten clones hold around 2% of the sample.

Looking up the germline V gene yields CDR1 SGHRS and CDR2 YFSETQ. Its CDR3 holds 15 amino acids, cysteine through phenylalanine. The DNA shown is the 45-base CDR3, in frame from base 1. Cut back by 2 bases and 2 bases, the V and J ends lie 12 bases apart. The study at large found these results: While some public TCRs were present in many individuals, most TCR sequences turned up only very rarely across donors. In a later analysis, HLA-associated TCR beta chains showed more clonal expansion and lower generation probabilities than non-associated chains that were equally common. The only immune exposure information available for the cohort was CMV serostatus. According to a later genetic analysis, donors in an Asian-associated ancestry cluster had fewer N-insertions in productive TCRs than the approximately 670-donor mean. At a false discovery rate of 0.05, a later analysis linked under 20,000 TCR beta sequences to specific HLA alleles. Three of the identified cytomegalovirus-associated TCR beta chains were confirmed in vitro to be specific for cytomegalovirus antigens. According to a later analysis, most CMV-associated TCR beta chains appeared to be HLA-restricted, and the HLA associations seemed to be driven largely by CMV exposure. Because HLA typing was unavailable for some donors at each locus, only the typed subset was used in association tests. Sequencing depth was assumed to be roughly uniform across donors in the presence/absence analyses, though that assumption may not hold. Broadly in line with IMGT annotations, most TCR beta V segments showed up in productive rearrangements about 87% or about 30% of the time in an earlier analysis of roughly 590 of the donors. In the study, about 150 TCR beta chains were listed as associated with cytomegalovirus. Correlated functional status among segregating V segments might reflect linkage disequilibrium, but an unknown experimental factor could not be ruled out. A further reported finding was that TCR beta sequences accurately predicted the HLA-A and HLA-B alleles for most subjects in the first cohort. A group of highly shared sequence variants was considered likely to be a technical artifact of the sequencing pipeline. Strong co-occurrence of HLA alleles, especially DR and DQ, made assigning TCR associations to individual alleles difficult. The classifier was reported to diagnose cytomegalovirus status with high specificity and sensitivity in both the original cohort and the validation cohort. This cohort had only TCR beta chains sequenced, and the lack of alpha or paired-chain data limited which features could be detected. Some IMGT-functional V segments, including TRBV6-2 and TRBV6-3, could not be distinguished by the 87-base-pair reads and were therefore excluded. In a later analysis, TCR association rates were found to vary across HLA loci, with the most associated TCRs seen for DRB1 alleles and the fewest for HLA-C alleles. The authors suggested that the approach could potentially be extended to other disease states and immunological phenotypes. Because counts were too low, seventeen rarely observed V segments, including chromosome 9 orphons, were excluded from the earlier analysis of 587 of the donors. A later analysis reported that several top co-occurrence clusters appeared linked to parvovirus B19, influenza, CMV and Epstein-Barr virus. V-gene and J-gene trimming of TCR beta chains was associated with a missense DCLRE1C variant in a later genetic analysis, and the association was replicated in an independent cohort.

Sequenced input: PBMCs. The TCR comes from a female donor in good health and CMV-seronegative. Here the chain combines TRBV5-1 and TRBJ2-3, and the D gene may be TRBD2, 6 bases matching. The CDR3 sequence is CASSLSGRHTDTQYF. The DNA reads as follows: TGCGCCAGCAGCTTATCCGGGAGACACACAGATACGCAGTATTTT.